This TCR beta chain derives from a study of regulatory T cells in long-lasting Graves disease. General study points: TRBV28, TRBJ1-2 and TRBJ2-5 emerged as the favored segments in persistent disease. New patients shared around 1,000 public clonotypes, and persistent patients shared more, with a few thousand.

Time point specified: newly diagnosed GD, antithyroid drugs for less than 3 months. Generation of the TCR library employed RNA extracted from PBMCs. Looked up from germline, CDR1 is SGHRS and CDR2 is YFSETQ. Germline trimming cut 4 bases from V and 2 bases from J; bases unmatched to any gene: 11. The CDR3 has 16 amino acids. Arm-PCR of CDR3 regions and iRepertoire HTBI primers were used to build TCR beta libraries. Per the original data handling: Samples jointly harbored about 62 TRBV and about 15 TRBJ segments. Each CDR3 protein gets one entry after TCRdb re-called the multiplex PCR reads with MiXCR. TCRdb's processing, not the study's, gives the V and J calls here. The repertoire holds fewer than 350,000 distinct CDR3 sequences, with approximately 20% as singletons. Details on this clonotype: Antigen specificity is unknown.

Sample: peripheral blood mononuclear cells (PBMCs), taken at new diagnosis, from a patient treated with antithyroid drugs. V is TRBV5-1 and J is TRBJ2-7, with TRBD1 matching 8 bases. The sequence was collected from a female donor with Graves disease. Written as DNA, the CDR3 is TGCGCCAGCAGCCCAGGAGGGACAGGCCTGACCTACGAGCAGTACTTC. Amino acid sequence: CASSPGGTGLTYEQYF.